This is a list of T cell receptor beta chains from one sample in a study of metastatic and nonmetastatic thyroid tumors. TCRdb re-analyzed the PCR reads through MiXCR. Of roughly 41,000 clones in the sample, around 16% were seen once. Sequencing was performed on blood. Receptors originate from a female donor with papillary thyroid cancer or a benign thyroid nodule (not recorded which). Some clones in this sample may be carry-over from other donors' samples. The CDR3 runs from the conserved cysteine through the conserved F or W. The order of the fields is CDR3 protein, V gene, J gene.

CASSPRKGTTDTQYF	TRBV18	TRBJ2-3
CASTTGSSYEQYF	TRBV19	TRBJ2-7
CASSSGGIYGYTF	TRBV5-6	TRBJ1-2
CASSFPGQGNTEAFF	TRBV5-4	TRBJ1-1
CDSTDGDEQFF	TRBV25-1	TRBJ2-1
CSARNPQGAMNTEAFF	TRBV20-1	TRBJ1-1
CASKNYYEQYF	TRBV6-1	TRBJ2-7
CAWSVHEHNYVYTF	TRBV30	TRBJ1-2
CASLRRLGTDTQYF	TRBV6-2/TRBV6-3	TRBJ2-3
CASSLPPKETQYF	TRBV7-9	TRBJ2-5
CASSLVGTSSYNEQFF	TRBV7-9	TRBJ2-1
CASILPTSGGFGEKLFF	TRBV6-1	TRBJ1-4
CSAHARRGNPEAFF	TRBV20-1	TRBJ1-1
CASSHNRGLTEAFF	TRBV4-1	TRBJ1-1
CASSPQGPGLKSYTF	TRBV7-9	TRBJ1-2
CASSAPTGFGEKLFF	TRBV9	TRBJ1-4
CASSLRGRGSGQETQYF	TRBV12-3/TRBV12-4	TRBJ2-5
CASRAGGPGGYTF	TRBV28	TRBJ1-2
CATSEQGAYGYTF	TRBV24-1	TRBJ1-2
CASSHRDSNTGELFF	TRBV7-9	TRBJ2-2
CASTGTGGFYGYTF	TRBV12-3/TRBV12-4	TRBJ1-2
CASSVWNVHEQYF	TRBV10-1	TRBJ2-7
CASSQESSGRAGDTQYF	TRBV3-1	TRBJ2-3
CATSESAGQGSYNEQFF	TRBV24-1	TRBJ2-1
CASSYAGSREQYF	TRBV6-2/TRBV6-3	TRBJ2-7
CSARWGERQPQHF	TRBV20-1	TRBJ1-5
CASSQPGMNTGELFF	TRBV4-1	TRBJ2-2
CASSSLAGGPLPDTQYF	TRBV5-6	TRBJ2-3
CASSEVTGQETQYF	TRBV5-1	TRBJ2-5
CASSTGTSGMNEQFF	TRBV11-2	TRBJ2-1
CASRHPRYISSYNEQFF	TRBV27	TRBJ2-1
CASSPSTDNSPLHF	TRBV5-1	TRBJ1-6
CASSEFQYEQYF	TRBV2	TRBJ2-7
CASSSYMFDTQYF	TRBV13	TRBJ2-3
CASRKEGSGVNQPQHF	TRBV4-1	TRBJ1-5
CASSLPSGQYNEQFF	TRBV4-1	TRBJ2-1
CASSILSRAYEQYF	TRBV19	TRBJ2-7
CASSLGDGRTSGSSYEQYF	TRBV11-1	TRBJ2-7
CASGRDGYEKLFF	TRBV12-3/TRBV12-4	TRBJ1-4
CASRRPAGVTGELFF	TRBV27	TRBJ2-2